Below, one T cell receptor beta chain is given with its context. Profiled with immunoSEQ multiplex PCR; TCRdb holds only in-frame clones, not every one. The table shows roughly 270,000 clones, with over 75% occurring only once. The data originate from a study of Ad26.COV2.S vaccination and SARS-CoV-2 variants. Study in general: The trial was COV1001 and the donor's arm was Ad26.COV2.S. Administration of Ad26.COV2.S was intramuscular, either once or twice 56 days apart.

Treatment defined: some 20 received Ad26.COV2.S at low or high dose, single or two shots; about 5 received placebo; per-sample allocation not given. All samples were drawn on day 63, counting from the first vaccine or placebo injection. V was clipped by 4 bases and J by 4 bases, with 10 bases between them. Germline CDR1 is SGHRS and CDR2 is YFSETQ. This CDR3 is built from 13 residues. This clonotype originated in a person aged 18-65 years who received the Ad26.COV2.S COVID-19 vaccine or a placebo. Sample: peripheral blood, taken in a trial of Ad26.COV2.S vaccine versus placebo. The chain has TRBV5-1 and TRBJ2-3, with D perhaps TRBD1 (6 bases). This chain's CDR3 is CASSEGVADTQYF. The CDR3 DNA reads TGCGCCAGCAGCGAGGGGGTCGCAGATACGCAGTATTTT.